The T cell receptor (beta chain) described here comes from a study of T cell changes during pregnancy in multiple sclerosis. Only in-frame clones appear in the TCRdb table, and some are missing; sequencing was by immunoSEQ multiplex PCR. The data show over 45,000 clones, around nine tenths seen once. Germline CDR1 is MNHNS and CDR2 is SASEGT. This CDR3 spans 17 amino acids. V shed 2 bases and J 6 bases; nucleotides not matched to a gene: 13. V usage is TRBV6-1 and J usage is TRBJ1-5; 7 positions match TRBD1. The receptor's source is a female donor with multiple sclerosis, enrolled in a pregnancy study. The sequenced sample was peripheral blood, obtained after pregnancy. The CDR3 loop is CASSEPADRARGQPQHF. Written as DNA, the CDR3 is TGTGCCAGCAGTGAACCCGCTGACAGGGCCCGGGGTCAGCCCCAGCATTTT.